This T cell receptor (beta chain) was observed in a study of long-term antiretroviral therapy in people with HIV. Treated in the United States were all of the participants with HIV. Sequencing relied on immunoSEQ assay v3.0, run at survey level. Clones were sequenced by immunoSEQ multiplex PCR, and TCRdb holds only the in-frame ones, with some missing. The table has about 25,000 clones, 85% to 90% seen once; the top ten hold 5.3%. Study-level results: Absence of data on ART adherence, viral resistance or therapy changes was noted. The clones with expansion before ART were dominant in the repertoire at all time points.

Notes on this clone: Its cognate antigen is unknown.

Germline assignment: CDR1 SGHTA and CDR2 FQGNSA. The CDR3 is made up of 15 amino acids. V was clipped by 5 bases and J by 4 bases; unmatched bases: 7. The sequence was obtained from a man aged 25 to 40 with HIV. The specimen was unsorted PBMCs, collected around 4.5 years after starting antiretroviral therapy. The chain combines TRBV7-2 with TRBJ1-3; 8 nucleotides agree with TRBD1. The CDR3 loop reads CASSPGTGIGNTIYF. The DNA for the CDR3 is TGTGCCAGCAGCCCAGGGACAGGAATAGGAAACACCATATATTTT.